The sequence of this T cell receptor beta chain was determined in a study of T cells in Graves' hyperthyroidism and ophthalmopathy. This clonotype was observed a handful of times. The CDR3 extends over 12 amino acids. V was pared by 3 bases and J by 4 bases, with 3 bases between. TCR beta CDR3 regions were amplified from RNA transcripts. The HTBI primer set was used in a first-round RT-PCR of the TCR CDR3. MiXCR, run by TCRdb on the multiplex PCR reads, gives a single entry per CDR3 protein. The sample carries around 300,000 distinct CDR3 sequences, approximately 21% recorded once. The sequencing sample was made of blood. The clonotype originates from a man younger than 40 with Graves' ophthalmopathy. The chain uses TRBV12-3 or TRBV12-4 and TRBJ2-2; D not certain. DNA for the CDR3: TGTGCCAGCAGTTTCGGCACCGGGGAGCTGTTTTTT. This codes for CASSFGTGELFF.